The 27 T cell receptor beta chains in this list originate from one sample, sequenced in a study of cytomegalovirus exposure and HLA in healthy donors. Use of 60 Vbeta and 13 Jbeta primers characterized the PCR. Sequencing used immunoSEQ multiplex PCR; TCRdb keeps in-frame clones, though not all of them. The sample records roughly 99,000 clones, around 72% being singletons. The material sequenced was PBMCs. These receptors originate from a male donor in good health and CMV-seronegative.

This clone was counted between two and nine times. The CDR3 spells CAIMLGGQNTEAFF. CDR3 in DNA: TGTGCCATCATGTTGGGCGGACAGAACACTGAAGCTTTCTTT. The chain carries TRBV10-3 and TRBJ1-1; D is perhaps TRBD1 (5 bases). Germline values: CDR1 ENHRY, CDR2 SYGVKD. V dropped 7 bases and J dropped 1 base, with 13 bases sitting between them. The CDR3 is made up of 14 amino acids.

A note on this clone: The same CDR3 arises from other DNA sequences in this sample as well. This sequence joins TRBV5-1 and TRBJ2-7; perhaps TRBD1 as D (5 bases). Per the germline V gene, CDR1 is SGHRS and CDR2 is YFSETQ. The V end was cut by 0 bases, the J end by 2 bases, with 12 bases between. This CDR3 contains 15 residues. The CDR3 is CASSLAQGTAYEQYF. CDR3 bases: TGCGCCAGCAGCTTGGCCCAGGGTACCGCCTACGAGCAGTACTTC.

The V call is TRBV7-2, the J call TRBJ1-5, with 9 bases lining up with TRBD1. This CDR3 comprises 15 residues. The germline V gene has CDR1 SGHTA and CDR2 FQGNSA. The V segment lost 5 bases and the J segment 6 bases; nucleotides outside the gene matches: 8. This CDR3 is CASSAGTGPIQPQHF. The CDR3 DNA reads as TGTGCCAGCAGCGCCGGGACAGGGCCAATTCAGCCCCAGCATTTT.

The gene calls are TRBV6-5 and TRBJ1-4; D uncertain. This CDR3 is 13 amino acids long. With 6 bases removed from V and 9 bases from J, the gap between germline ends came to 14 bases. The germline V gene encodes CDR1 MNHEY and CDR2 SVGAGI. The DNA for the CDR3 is TGTGCCAGCAGAGTTAGTGCCTCGCAAAAACTGTTTTTT. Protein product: CASRVSASQKLFF.

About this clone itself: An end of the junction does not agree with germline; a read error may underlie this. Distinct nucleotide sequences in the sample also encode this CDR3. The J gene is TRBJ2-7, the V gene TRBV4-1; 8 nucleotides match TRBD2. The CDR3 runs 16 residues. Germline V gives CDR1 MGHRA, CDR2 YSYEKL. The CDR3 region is CASSKEYGRDSYEQYF. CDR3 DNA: TGCGCCAGCAGCAAAGAATACGGGAGGGACTCCTACGAGCAGTACTTC.

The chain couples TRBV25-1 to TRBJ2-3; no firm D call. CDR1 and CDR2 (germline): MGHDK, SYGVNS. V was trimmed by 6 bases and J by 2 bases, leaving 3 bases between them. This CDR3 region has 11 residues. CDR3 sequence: CASSFTDTQYF. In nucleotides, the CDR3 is TGTGCCAGCAGCTTCACAGATACGCAGTATTTT.

This CDR3 reads CASREGRYRSTDTQYF. CDR3 DNA sequence: TGTGCCAGCAGGGAGGGAAGGTACCGAAGCACAGATACGCAGTATTTT. The chain employs TRBV27 and TRBJ2-3; perhaps TRBD2 as D (6 bases). This CDR3 region has 16 residues. V was trimmed by 6 bases and J by 0 bases, leaving 16 bases between them. CDR1 is MNHEY and CDR2 is SMNVEV in the germline V gene (reference sequence).

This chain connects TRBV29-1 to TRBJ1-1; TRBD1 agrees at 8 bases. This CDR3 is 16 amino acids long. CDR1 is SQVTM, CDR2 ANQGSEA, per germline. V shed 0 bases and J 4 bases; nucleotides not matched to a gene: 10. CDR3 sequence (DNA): TGCAGCGTTGAAGATCTGGACAGGGAGGGGATCACTGAAGCTTTCTTT. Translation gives CSVEDLDREGITEAFF.

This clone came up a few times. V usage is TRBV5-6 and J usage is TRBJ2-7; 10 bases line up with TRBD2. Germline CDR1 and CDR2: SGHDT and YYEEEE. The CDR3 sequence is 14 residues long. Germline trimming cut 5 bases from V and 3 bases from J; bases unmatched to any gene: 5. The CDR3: CASRIAGGGYEQYF. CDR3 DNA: TGTGCCAGCAGAATAGCGGGAGGCGGCTACGAGCAGTACTTC.

DNA of the CDR3: TGTGCCAGCAGTTTCGCCGGACTGGACCATCAGCCCCAGCATTTT. It encodes CASSFAGLDHQPQHF. The V gene is TRBV27, the J gene TRBJ1-5, with no clear D. V lost 3 bases to trimming and J lost 5 bases, with 14 bases between them. The germline V gene encodes CDR1 MNHEY and CDR2 SMNVEV (reference sequence). CDR3 length: 15 residues.

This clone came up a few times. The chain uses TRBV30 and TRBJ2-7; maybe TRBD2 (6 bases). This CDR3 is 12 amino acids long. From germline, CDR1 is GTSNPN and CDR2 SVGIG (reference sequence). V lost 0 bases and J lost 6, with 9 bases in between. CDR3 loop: CAWSVGGCEQYF. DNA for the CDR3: TGTGCCTGGAGTGTAGGAGGGTGCGAGCAGTACTTC.

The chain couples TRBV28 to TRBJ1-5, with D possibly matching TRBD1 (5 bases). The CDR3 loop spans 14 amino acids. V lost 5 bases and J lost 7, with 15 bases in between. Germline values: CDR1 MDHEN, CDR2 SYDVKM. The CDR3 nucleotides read TGTGCCAGCAGTCTCCTAACGGGGGGACAGCCCCAGCATTTT. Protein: CASSLLTGGQPQHF.

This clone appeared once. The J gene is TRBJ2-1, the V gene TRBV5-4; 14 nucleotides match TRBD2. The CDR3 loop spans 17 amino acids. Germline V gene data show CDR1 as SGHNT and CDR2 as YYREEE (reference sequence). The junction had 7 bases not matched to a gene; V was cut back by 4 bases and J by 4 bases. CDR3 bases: TGTGCCAGCAGCGCAGGACTAGCGGGAGGCCTATACAATGAGCAGTTCTTC. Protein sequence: CASSAGLAGGLYNEQFF.

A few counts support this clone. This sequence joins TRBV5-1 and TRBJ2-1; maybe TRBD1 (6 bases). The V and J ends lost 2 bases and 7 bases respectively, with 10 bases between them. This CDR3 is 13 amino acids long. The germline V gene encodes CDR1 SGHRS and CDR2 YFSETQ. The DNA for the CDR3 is TGCGCCAGCAGCTTACAGGGCTTGAATGAGCAGTTCTTC. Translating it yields CASSLQGLNEQFF.

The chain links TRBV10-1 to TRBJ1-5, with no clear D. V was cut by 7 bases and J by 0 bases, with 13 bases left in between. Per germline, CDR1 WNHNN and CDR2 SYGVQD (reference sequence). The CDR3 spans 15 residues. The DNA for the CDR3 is TGCGCCAGCACCGCGGATTTATATAGCAATCAGCCCCAGCATTTT. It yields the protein CASTADLYSNQPQHF.

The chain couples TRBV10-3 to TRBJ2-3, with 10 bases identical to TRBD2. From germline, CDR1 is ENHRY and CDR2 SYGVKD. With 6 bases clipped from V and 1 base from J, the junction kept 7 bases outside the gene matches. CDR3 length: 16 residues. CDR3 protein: CAISSSGSGRTDTQYF. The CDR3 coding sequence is TGTGCCATCAGCTCTAGCGGGAGCGGACGCACAGATACGCAGTATTTT.

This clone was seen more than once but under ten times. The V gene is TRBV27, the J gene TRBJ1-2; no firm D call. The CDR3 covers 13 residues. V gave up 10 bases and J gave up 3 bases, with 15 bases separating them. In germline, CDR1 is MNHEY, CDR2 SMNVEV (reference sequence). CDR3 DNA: TGTGCCATCCTCACACCCGGGGACTATGGCTACACCTTC. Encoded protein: CAILTPGDYGYTF.

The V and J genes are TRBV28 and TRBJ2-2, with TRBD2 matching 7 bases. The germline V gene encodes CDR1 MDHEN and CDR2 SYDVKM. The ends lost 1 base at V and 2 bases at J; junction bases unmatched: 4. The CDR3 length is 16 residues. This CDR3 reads CASSLLLAANTGELFF. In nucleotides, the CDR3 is TGTGCCAGCAGTTTATTGCTAGCGGCAAACACCGGGGAGCTGTTTTTT.

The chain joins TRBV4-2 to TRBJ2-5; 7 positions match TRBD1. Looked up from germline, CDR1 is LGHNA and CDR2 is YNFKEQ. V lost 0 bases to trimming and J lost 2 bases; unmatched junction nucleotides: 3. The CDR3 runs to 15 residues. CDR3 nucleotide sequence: TGTGCCAGCAGCCAAGATGCGACAGGGCAAGAGACCCAGTACTTC. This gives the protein CASSQDATGQETQYF.

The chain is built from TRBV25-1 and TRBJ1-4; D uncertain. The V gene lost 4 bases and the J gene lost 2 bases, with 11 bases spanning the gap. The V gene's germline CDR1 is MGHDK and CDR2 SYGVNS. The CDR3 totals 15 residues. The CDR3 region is CASSVRGKTNEKLFF. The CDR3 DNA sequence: TGTGCCAGCAGTGTAAGAGGAAAGACTAATGAAAAACTGTTTTTT.

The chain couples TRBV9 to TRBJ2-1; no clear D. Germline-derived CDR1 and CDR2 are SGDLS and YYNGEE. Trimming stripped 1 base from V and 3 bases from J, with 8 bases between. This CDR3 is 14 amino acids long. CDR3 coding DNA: TGTGCCAGCAGCGTACGAGGATTCTACAATGAGCAGTTCTTC. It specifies CASSVRGFYNEQFF.

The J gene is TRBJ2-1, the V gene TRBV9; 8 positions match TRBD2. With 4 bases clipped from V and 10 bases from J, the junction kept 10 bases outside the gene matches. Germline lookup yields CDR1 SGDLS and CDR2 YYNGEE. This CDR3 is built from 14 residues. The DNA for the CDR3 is TGTGCCAGCAGCCCCGGGACTAGAGGTGGGGAGCAGTTCTTC. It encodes CASSPGTRGGEQFF.

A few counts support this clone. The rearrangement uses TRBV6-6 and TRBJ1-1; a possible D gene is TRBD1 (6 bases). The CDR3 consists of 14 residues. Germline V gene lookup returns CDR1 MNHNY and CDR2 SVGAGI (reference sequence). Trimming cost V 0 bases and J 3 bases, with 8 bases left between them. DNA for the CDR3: TGTGCCAGCAGTTACTCGTCAGGGGACACTGAAGCTTTCTTT. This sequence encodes CASSYSSGDTEAFF.

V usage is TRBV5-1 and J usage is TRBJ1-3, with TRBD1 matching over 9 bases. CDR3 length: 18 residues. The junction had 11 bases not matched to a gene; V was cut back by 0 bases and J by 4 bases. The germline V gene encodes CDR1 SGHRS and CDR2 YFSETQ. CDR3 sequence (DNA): TGCGCCAGCAGCTTGGAGGGACAGGGCCAAAAAAGGGGAAACACCATATATTTT. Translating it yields CASSLEGQGQKRGNTIYF.

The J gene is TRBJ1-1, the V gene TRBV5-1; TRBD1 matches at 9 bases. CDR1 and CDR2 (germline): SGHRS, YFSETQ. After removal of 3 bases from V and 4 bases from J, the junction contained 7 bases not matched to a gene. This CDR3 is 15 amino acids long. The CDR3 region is CASSWTLGQGTEAFF. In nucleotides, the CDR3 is TGCGCCAGCAGCTGGACGTTGGGACAGGGCACTGAAGCTTTCTTT.

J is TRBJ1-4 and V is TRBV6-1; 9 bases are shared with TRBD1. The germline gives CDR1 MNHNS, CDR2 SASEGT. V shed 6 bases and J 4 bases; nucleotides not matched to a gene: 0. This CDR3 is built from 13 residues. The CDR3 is CASRDRGNEKLFF. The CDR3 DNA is TGTGCCAGCAGGGACAGGGGTAATGAAAAACTGTTTTTT.

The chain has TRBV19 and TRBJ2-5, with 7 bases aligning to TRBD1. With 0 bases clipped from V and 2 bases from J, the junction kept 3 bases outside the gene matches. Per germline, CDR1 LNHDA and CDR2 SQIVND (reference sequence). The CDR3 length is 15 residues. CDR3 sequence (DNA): TGTGCCAGTAGTATAGACGGGACAGCTCAAGAGACCCAGTACTTC. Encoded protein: CASSIDGTAQETQYF. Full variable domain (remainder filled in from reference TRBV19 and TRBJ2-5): DGGITQSPKYLFRKEGQNVTLSCEQNLNHDAMYWYRQDPGQGLRLIYYSQIVNDFQKGDIAEGYSVSREKKESFPLTVTSAQKNPTAFYLCASSIDGTAQETQYFGPGTRLLVL.